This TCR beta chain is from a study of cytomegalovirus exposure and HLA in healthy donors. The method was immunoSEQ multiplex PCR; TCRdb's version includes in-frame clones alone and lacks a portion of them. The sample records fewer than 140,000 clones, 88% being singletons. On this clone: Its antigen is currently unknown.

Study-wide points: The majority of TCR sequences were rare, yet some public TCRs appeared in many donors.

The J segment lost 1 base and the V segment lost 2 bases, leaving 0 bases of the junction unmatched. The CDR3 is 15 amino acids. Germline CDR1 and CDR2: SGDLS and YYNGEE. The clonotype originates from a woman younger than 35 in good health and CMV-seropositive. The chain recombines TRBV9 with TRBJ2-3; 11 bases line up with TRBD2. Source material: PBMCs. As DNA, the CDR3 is TGTGCCAGCAGCGTGGGACTAGCGGGCACAGATACGCAGTATTTT. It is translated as CASSVGLAGTDTQYF.